The present T cell receptor beta chain was sequenced within a study of CXCR3-negative and CXCR3-positive naive CD8 T cells. The CDR3 has 13 amino acids. Each TRB cDNA library was prepared by 5' RACE (with UMI labels). TCRdb reanalyzed the 5' RACE reads and collapses them to one entry per CDR3 protein, without DNA. The sample totals more than 70,000 distinct CDR3 sequences. Study-level findings and limits: Much lower diversity was found in memory CD8+ cells, while both naive subsets had comparably high diversity. Naive cells that were CXCR3-negative or CXCR3-positive used TRBV-TRBJ genes alike, while memory cells diverged. CXCR3-positive naive cells carried more hydrophobic TRB CDR3s than CXCR3-negative ones. Cryopreserved cells showed partially decreased CXCR3 expression, and most assays used fresh PBMCs.

Comments on this clonotype: The antigen remains undetermined.

This receptor was taken from a human donor in good health. Some clones in this sample may be carry-over from other donors' samples. J is TRBJ2-7 and V is TRBV12-3 or TRBV12-4; TCRdb selects TRBD2, and the lack of DNA leaves this call unchecked. The specimen was naive CXCR3+ CD8+ T cells from blood. Subset given: CD45RO-CCR7+CD27+CD95- naive CD8+ T cells expressing CXCR3 (TNR3+). The CDR3 region is CASSPLVYNEQYF.